Following are 9 T cell receptor beta chains from one sample sequenced in a study of blood T cell repertoires in COVID-19. The method was immunoSEQ multiplex PCR; TCRdb's version includes in-frame clones alone and lacks a portion of them. The sample shows roughly 120,000 clones, around four fifths of them seen only once. What was sequenced was peripheral blood. Every receptor here comes from a woman aged 60-70 years with acute or convalescent COVID-19.

The V call is TRBV2, the J call TRBJ2-7, with 12 nucleotides matching TRBD2. The CDR3 sequence is 16 residues long. Germline CDR1 is SNHLY and CDR2 is FYNNEI. V shed 4 bases, J shed 0 bases, and the junction held 4 bases outside the gene matches. In nucleotides, the CDR3 is TGTGCCAGCAGTGCTGGACTAGCGGGGCTCTCCTACGAGCAGTACTTC. Translated: CASSAGLAGLSYEQYF.

This clone was detected ten times or more. The J gene is TRBJ1-2, the V gene TRBV5-1; the match to TRBD1 covers 7 bases. The CDR3 has 15 amino acids. Germline CDR1 is SGHRS and CDR2 is YFSETQ. Losses at the gene ends were 1 base for V and 4 bases for J; bases not matched to a gene: 7. The chain's CDR3 is CASSLSWDSLYGYTF. The DNA for the CDR3 is TGCGCCAGCAGCTTGTCTTGGGACAGTCTCTATGGCTACACCTTC.

This chain links TRBV19 with TRBJ1-2; D is undetermined. Germline CDR1 and CDR2: LNHDA and SQIVND (reference sequence). V shed 9 bases and J shed 4 bases, with 21 bases lying between them. CDR3 size: 15 residues. In DNA, the CDR3 is TGTGCCAGCAACTTTGAGTCGGGAAGCATCTATGGCTACACCTTC. It yields the protein CASNFESGSIYGYTF.

This sequence joins TRBV28 and TRBJ1-2; a possible D gene is TRBD1 (6 bases). The germline V gene encodes CDR1 MDHEN and CDR2 SYDVKM. This CDR3 comprises 15 residues. V lost 3 bases and J 5 bases, leaving 16 bases between the germline ends. The CDR3 region has the DNA TGTGCCAGCAGTTTGTCCGGGGGCGGGAGATATGGCTACACCTTC. Protein product: CASSLSGGGRYGYTF.

Here the CDR3 reads CASSLNLERGSSYEQYF. CDR3 nucleotides: TGTGCCAGCAGCTTGAATTTGGAGCGGGGGAGCTCCTACGAGCAGTACTTC. The chain couples TRBV5-6 to TRBJ2-7; TRBD2 aligns across 8 bases. The germline CDR1 and CDR2 sequences are SGHDT and YYEEEE. There are 17 residues in the CDR3. Trimming cost V 1 base and J 0 bases; bases outside gene matches: 9.

This sequence joins TRBV4-1 and TRBJ1-6, with a weak D call TRBD1 (6 bases). There are 17 residues in the CDR3. Germline CDR1 MGHRA, CDR2 YSYEKL. Trimming took off 3 bases at V and 7 bases at J, with 19 bases between the two ends. In nucleotides, the CDR3 is TGCGCCAGCAGCCAGCGGGGGGCAGGGGTCTTCAATTCACCCCTCCACTTT. Amino acids: CASSQRGAGVFNSPLHF.

The genes are TRBV29-1 and TRBJ1-1; tentative D call: TRBD1 (6 bases). From germline, CDR1 is SQVTM and CDR2 ANQGSEA. Trimming cost V 3 bases and J 1 base, with 9 bases left between them. The CDR3 runs 13 residues. The DNA of the CDR3 is TGCAGCGTTGAGACAGGAAGGAACACTGAAGCTTTCTTT. Amino acid sequence: CSVETGRNTEAFF.

The CDR3, as DNA: TGTGCCAGCAGCTTAGGAGTCCAGGACACAGATACGCAGTATTTT. Amino acid sequence: CASSLGVQDTDTQYF. This chain connects TRBV7-9 to TRBJ2-3; D unclear. The CDR3 is 15 amino acids. V was cut by 1 base and J by 2 bases, with 10 bases left in between. Germline CDR1 and CDR2: SEHNR and FQNEAQ (reference sequence).

This sequence joins TRBV2 and TRBJ2-2, with TRBD2 identical over 13 bases. The junction had 8 bases not matched to a gene; V was cut back by 6 bases and J by 7 bases. Germline lookup yields CDR1 SNHLY and CDR2 FYNNEI. This CDR3 has 16 amino acids. The CDR3 loop is CASSRTSGGWGGELFF. The CDR3 DNA sequence: TGTGCCAGCAGCCGGACTAGCGGGGGATGGGGCGGGGAGCTGTTTTTT.